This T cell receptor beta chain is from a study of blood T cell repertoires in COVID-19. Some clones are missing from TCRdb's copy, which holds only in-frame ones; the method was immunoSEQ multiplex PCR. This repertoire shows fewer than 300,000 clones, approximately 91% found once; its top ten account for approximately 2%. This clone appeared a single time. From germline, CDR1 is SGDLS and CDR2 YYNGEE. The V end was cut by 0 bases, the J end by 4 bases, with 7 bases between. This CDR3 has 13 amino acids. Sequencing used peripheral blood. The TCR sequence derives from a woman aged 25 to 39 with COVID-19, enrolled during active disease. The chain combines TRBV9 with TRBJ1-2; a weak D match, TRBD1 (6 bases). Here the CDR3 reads CASSVVGAYGYTF. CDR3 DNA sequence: TGTGCCAGCAGCGTAGTGGGGGCCTATGGCTACACCTTC.